This T cell receptor (beta chain) is from a study of shared clonotypes between healthy human individuals. In germline, CDR1 is MNHNS, CDR2 SASEGT. V shed 1 base and J shed 3 bases, with 10 bases lying between them. This CDR3 has 14 residues. TCRdb's table, derived via immunoSEQ multiplex PCR, lists solely in-frame clones and lacks some. The top ten clones hold about 0.054% of a sample with hundreds of thousands of clones, 90% to 96% of them seen once. The chain links TRBV6-1 to TRBJ2-7; no reliable D call. The sample was naive CD4+ T cells sorted from blood. As to subset: CD45RA+ positively selected. The TCR originated in a woman between 25 and 40 years old in good health. The CDR3 spells CASSEDGPFYEQYF. The CDR3 nucleotides are TGTGCCAGCAGTGAAGACGGACCCTTCTACGAGCAGTACTTC.